This TCR beta chain was profiled in a study of T cell responses to AZD1222 COVID-19 vaccine. The study's findings and limits: There were mostly white British donors and more females than males, and clonal diversity was possibly underestimated. Repertoires were collected only later (after the peak T cell response had occurred). Reports say nearly half of spike-specific TCRs go after unmutated variant regions. Across the whole spike, CD4 TCRs peaked at regions 160-218 and 743-854.

TCRdb's copy holds only in-frame clones and misses some; the assay was immunoSEQ multiplex PCR. The sample lists 150,000 to 200,000 clones, approximately 90% occurring once. The CDR3 runs to 17 residues. Germline CDR1 reads SGHAT; CDR2 reads FQNNGV. The V end was cut by 2 bases, the J end by 1 base, with 18 bases between. Worth noting for this clone: Its antigen is not identified.

This TCR came from an adult in good health. Sequencing used peripheral blood, obtained on day 0 of AZD1222 vaccination. V gene TRBV11-2 combines with J gene TRBJ2-7, with unresolved D. The CDR3 protein is CASSLTTSSATSYEQYF. The CDR3 nucleotides read TGTGCCAGCAGCTTAACCACCTCTTCCGCTACGTCCTACGAGCAGTACTTC. The variable domain in full, completed from reference TRBV11-2 and TRBJ2-7, reads EAGVAQSPRYKIIEKRQSVAFWCNPISGHATLYWYQQILGQGPKLLIQFQNNGVVDDSQLPKDRFSAERLKGVDSTLKIQPAKLEDSAVYLCASSLTTSSATSYEQYFGPGTRLTVT.